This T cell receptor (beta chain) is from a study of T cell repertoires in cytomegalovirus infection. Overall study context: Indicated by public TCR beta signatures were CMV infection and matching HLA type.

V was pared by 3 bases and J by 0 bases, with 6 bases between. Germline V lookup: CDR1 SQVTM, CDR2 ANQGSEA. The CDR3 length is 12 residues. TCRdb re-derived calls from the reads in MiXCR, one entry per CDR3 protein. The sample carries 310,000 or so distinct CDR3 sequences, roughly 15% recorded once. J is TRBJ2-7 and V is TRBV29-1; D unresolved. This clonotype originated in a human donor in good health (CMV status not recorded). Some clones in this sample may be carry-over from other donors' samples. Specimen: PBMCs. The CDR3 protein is CSVEKGSYEQYF. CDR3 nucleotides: TGCAGCGTTGAGAAGGGCTCCTACGAGCAGTACTTC.